The 20 T cell receptor beta chains presented below share a single source sample, sequenced in a study of control samples from healthy donors and cancer patients. Clones were read by immunoSEQ multiplex PCR, and TCRdb kept only the in-frame ones, dropping some. The sample contains 100,000 to 150,000 clones, about nine tenths of which appear only once. The sequenced sample consisted of PBMCs. These receptors were taken from a man aged 45-65 years with head and neck cancer.

This clone appeared once. The gene calls are TRBV7-6 and TRBJ2-7, with D perhaps TRBD2 (6 bases). The germline V gene encodes CDR1 SGHVS and CDR2 FNYEAQ. Between the trimmed V and J ends, which lost 2 bases and 0 bases, there was a span of 14 bases. This CDR3 region has 16 residues. CDR3 in DNA: TGTGCCAGCAGCTTATACTCCGGGACTGTCTCCTACGAGCAGTACTTC. It yields the protein CASSLYSGTVSYEQYF.

Only one count was recorded for this clone. J is TRBJ1-1 and V is TRBV5-4; D not resolved. The germline gives CDR1 SGHNT, CDR2 YYREEE (reference sequence). The CDR3 is made up of 14 amino acids. V was shortened by 0 bases and J by 4 bases, with 10 bases between the two germline ends. The CDR3 coding sequence is TGTGCCAGCAGCTTGGGTACGAGCCCCACTGAAGCTTTCTTT. Protein: CASSLGTSPTEAFF.

The V gene is TRBV5-5, the J gene TRBJ2-2, with 7 bases aligning to TRBD1. This CDR3 spans 13 amino acids. V was clipped by 7 bases and J by 0 bases; unmatched bases: 0. Germline V lookup: CDR1 SGHKS, CDR2 YYEKEE (reference sequence). Written as DNA, the CDR3 is TGTGCCAGCCAGGGGGCGAACACCGGGGAGCTGTTTTTT. Its protein is CASQGANTGELFF.

CDR3 bases: TGTGCCAGCGGAGCTGGGACAGGGGTCAATCAGCCCCAGCATTTT. Translating gives CASGAGTGVNQPQHF. The rearrangement uses TRBV6-6 and TRBJ1-5; TRBD1 agrees at 10 bases. With 8 bases clipped from V and 3 bases from J, the junction kept 7 bases outside the gene matches. CDR1 and CDR2 from the germline V gene are MNHNY and SVGAGI (reference sequence). The CDR3 has 15 amino acids.

V gene TRBV12-3 or TRBV12-4 combines with J gene TRBJ1-1; TRBD1 matches 10 bases. The ends lost 3 bases at V and 9 bases at J; junction bases unmatched: 1. CDR3 size: 12 residues. In nucleotides, the CDR3 is TGTGCCAGCAGTTTGGACAGGGGGAAAGCTTTCTTT. Translation gives CASSLDRGKAFF.

The DNA of the CDR3 is TGTGCCAGCAGCTTAGAAGCTTCGGAGACCCAGTACTTC. Protein: CASSLEASETQYF. The chain employs TRBV11-2 and TRBJ2-5; no clear D gene. Trimming left V 0 bases short and J 5 bases short, with 7 bases between. The CDR3 is 13 residues long. Germline V gene sequence: CDR1 SGHAT, CDR2 FQNNGV.

CDR3 amino acids: CASSYRGQGWAEAFF. Here the CDR3 DNA reads TGTGCCAGCAGTTACCGCGGACAGGGCTGGGCTGAAGCTTTCTTT. The rearrangement joins TRBV6-5 to TRBJ1-1; 8 nucleotides match TRBD1. The CDR3 sequence is 15 residues long. CDR1 is MNHEY and CDR2 is SVGAGI in the germline V gene. V trimming: 2 bases; J trimming: 6 bases; junction bases outside the gene matches: 8.

This clone was recorded a few times. The chain uses TRBV5-1 and TRBJ2-1; 7 positions agree with TRBD1. The ends lost 4 bases at V and 5 bases at J; junction bases unmatched: 6. The germline V gene has CDR1 SGHRS and CDR2 YFSETQ. The CDR3 contains 14 residues. DNA for the CDR3: TGCGCCAGCAGCCGGGACAGACTAAACAATGAGCAGTTCTTC. Its translation is CASSRDRLNNEQFF.

The chain carries TRBV6-6 and TRBJ2-1; D is unresolved. This CDR3 spans 12 amino acids. V lost 10 bases and J 3 bases, leaving 10 bases between the germline ends. CDR1 is MNHNY and CDR2 is SVGAGI in the germline V gene (reference sequence). The CDR3 loop reads CATARGYNEQFF. The DNA of the CDR3 is TGTGCCACCGCCCGAGGCTACAATGAGCAGTTCTTC.

This clone has a handful of counts. The chain has TRBV3-1 (or the pseudogene TRBV3-2) and TRBJ1-6; D gene unclear. The CDR3 is 14 residues long. From germline, CDR1 is LGHDT and CDR2 YNNKEL (reference sequence). V lost 2 bases and J lost 0, with 2 bases in between. The CDR3 sequence: CASSQNSYNSPLHF. The DNA of the CDR3 is TGTGCCAGCAGCCAAAACTCCTATAATTCACCCCTCCACTTT.

The gene calls are TRBV29-1 and TRBJ2-3; the match to TRBD2 covers 16 bases. The trim removed 4 bases at V and 6 bases at J, leaving 4 bases unmatched. Germline V gene data show CDR1 as SQVTM and CDR2 as ANQGSEA. CDR3 length: 15 amino acids. CDR3 sequence (DNA): TGCAGCGTTGGGGGGACTAGCGGGAGGGCGGATACGCAGTATTTT. Its translation is CSVGGTSGRADTQYF.

This rearrangement joins TRBV25-1 to TRBJ1-1; tentatively, D is TRBD1 (6 bases). Germline CDR1 and CDR2: MGHDK and SYGVNS. The V and J ends lost 7 bases and 8 bases respectively, with 11 bases between them. This CDR3 has 11 amino acids. This CDR3 reads CASKGGGEAFF. The CDR3 bases are TGTGCCAGCAAAGGGGGAGGGGAAGCTTTCTTT.

This chain connects TRBV6-6 to TRBJ1-2; D ambiguous. V was pared by 5 bases and J by 0 bases, with 19 bases between. Per the germline V gene, CDR1 is MNHNY and CDR2 is SVGAGI (reference sequence). This CDR3 spans 17 amino acids. The CDR3 loop is CASSRTIARSSNYGYTF. The CDR3 nucleotides read TGTGCCAGCAGTCGTACCATCGCTCGATCTTCTAACTATGGCTACACCTTC.

The chain is built from TRBV27 and TRBJ1-1; tentatively, D is TRBD1 (5 bases). This CDR3 has 15 amino acids. Trimming stripped 0 bases from V and 5 bases from J, with 13 bases between. Per germline, CDR1 MNHEY and CDR2 SMNVEV (reference sequence). The CDR3 here is CASSLSGQGGTEAFF. In DNA, the CDR3 is TGTGCCAGCAGTTTATCTGGGCAGGGTGGGACTGAAGCTTTCTTT.

The chain carries TRBV6-5 and TRBJ1-5; tentative D call: TRBD1 (5 bases). V lost 4 bases and J lost 7, with 11 bases in between. Looked up from germline, CDR1 is MNHEY and CDR2 is SVGAGI. The CDR3 spans 13 residues. For the CDR3, the DNA is TGTGCCAGCAGTTGGGGCGGGGGGCAGCCCCAGCATTTT. Amino acids: CASSWGGGQPQHF.

The J gene is TRBJ2-7, the V gene TRBV11-2; perhaps TRBD1 as D (5 bases). V was pared by 7 bases and J by 0 bases, with 25 bases between. The CDR3 extends over 18 amino acids. CDR1 and CDR2 from the germline V gene are SGHAT and FQNNGV. The CDR3 DNA sequence: TGTGCCAGCATCGGTGGATCGGCAGGGATCTGGAGCTCCTACGAGCAGTACTTC. It codes for CASIGGSAGIWSSYEQYF.

The CDR3 sequence: CASSPDRIMNTEAFF. As DNA, the CDR3 is TGTGCCAGCTCACCAGACAGGATAATGAACACTGAAGCTTTCTTT. The rearrangement links TRBV18 to TRBJ1-1, with D maybe TRBD1 (6 bases). The CDR3 sequence is 15 residues long. The V gene's germline CDR1 is KGHSH and CDR2 LQKENI. V was shortened by 2 bases and J by 0 bases, with 10 bases between the two germline ends.

The chain employs TRBV21-1 and TRBJ2-5; TRBD2, the table's D call, lacks a check against the DNA. TRBV21-1 is a pseudogene. There are 14 residues in the CDR3. CDR3 residues: CASLSGEYQETQYF. The CDR3 DNA reads TGTGCCAGTCTTAGCGGGGAGTACCAAGAGACCCAGTACTTC.

This sequence joins TRBV5-1 and TRBJ2-1, with 12 bases identical to TRBD2. Germline trimming cut 4 bases from V and 7 bases from J; bases unmatched to any gene: 6. CDR3 length: 15 residues. Germline V CDR1 and CDR2: SGHRS, YFSETQ. CDR3 loop: CASSTLAGGPNEQFF. CDR3 sequence (DNA): TGCGCCAGCAGCACCCTAGCGGGAGGGCCTAATGAGCAGTTCTTC.

Written as DNA, the CDR3 is TGCGCCAGCAGCCAATTTCAGGGTAATCAGCCCCAGCATTTT. Protein product: CASSQFQGNQPQHF. The chain couples TRBV4-1 to TRBJ1-5, with a tentative D call TRBD1 (5 bases). Germline-derived CDR1 and CDR2 are MGHRA and YSYEKL. The CDR3 has 14 amino acids. Trimming pared 2 bases from V and 4 bases from J, leaving 9 bases between.